One and the same sample provided the 20 T cell receptor beta chains below, sequenced in a study of cytomegalovirus exposure and HLA in healthy donors. PCR used 60 Vbeta primers and 13 Jbeta primers. The method was immunoSEQ multiplex PCR; TCRdb's version includes in-frame clones alone and lacks a portion of them. The clone table shows some 75,000 clones, with the ten largest holding 4% to 5.5%. Sequencing was carried out using PBMCs. The receptor set was obtained from a man in his forties in good health and CMV-seronegative.

The chain links TRBV25-1 to TRBJ1-1, with D possibly TRBD1 on 5 matching bases. Trimming pared 0 bases from V and 2 bases from J, leaving 10 bases between. There are 15 residues in the CDR3. Germline lookup yields CDR1 MGHDK and CDR2 SYGVNS. The CDR3 bases are TGTGCCAGCAGTGAATATGGGCAGGGCAACACTGAAGCTTTCTTT. Protein: CASSEYGQGNTEAFF.

The V and J genes are TRBV9 and TRBJ1-2; 7 nucleotides match TRBD1. Trimming at V came to 4 bases and at J to 7 bases, leaving 13 bases not matched to a gene. The CDR3 covers 15 residues. Germline V lookup: CDR1 SGDLS, CDR2 YYNGEE. CDR3 residues: CASSPRQGTSSGYTF. CDR3 DNA: TGTGCCAGCAGCCCCCGACAGGGCACATCGAGTGGCTACACCTTC.

V and J are TRBV5-6 and TRBJ2-2; D possibly corresponds to TRBD1 (5 bases). Deletions cut 3 bases from V and 3 bases from J, with 18 bases between. Looked up from germline, CDR1 is SGHDT and CDR2 is YYEEEE. CDR3 size: 17 residues. CDR3 bases: TGTGCCAGCAGCTCCAACGTCAGGGTAGAGGACACCGGGGAGCTGTTTTTT. This gives the protein CASSSNVRVEDTGELFF.

V usage is TRBV11-2 and J usage is TRBJ2-5, with TRBD2 matching 7 bases. The junction had 13 bases not matched to a gene; V was cut back by 5 bases and J by 4 bases. There are 16 residues in the CDR3. Germline V CDR1 and CDR2: SGHAT, FQNNGV. The CDR3 nucleotides read TGTGCCAGCAGCCTTAGCGGAGCGGGGAGCGGAGAGACCCAGTACTTC. This gives the protein CASSLSGAGSGETQYF. Combining the CDR3 with reference TRBV11-2 and TRBJ2-5 gives the whole variable domain EAGVAQSPRYKIIEKRQSVAFWCNPISGHATLYWYQQILGQGPKLLIQFQNNGVVDDSQLPKDRFSAERLKGVDSTLKIQPAKLEDSAVYLCASSLSGAGSGETQYFGPGTRLLVL.

The gene calls are TRBV7-6 and TRBJ1-1; D call uncertain. There are 14 residues in the CDR3. CDR1 SGHVS and CDR2 FNYEAQ come from the germline V gene. V was pared by 6 bases and J by 1 base, with 12 bases between. The CDR3 DNA follows: TGTGCCAGCAGTCGTGGAGTTTCGAACACTGAAGCTTTCTTT. It yields the protein CASSRGVSNTEAFF.

V usage is TRBV5-1 and J usage is TRBJ2-1, with D possibly being TRBD1 (6 bases). V lost 5 bases, J lost 9 bases, and 15 bases lay in between. Germline assignment: CDR1 SGHRS and CDR2 YFSETQ. This CDR3 has 13 residues. CDR3 sequence reads: CASRGDTLGEQFF. The CDR3 region has the DNA TGCGCCAGCAGGGGGGACACCTTGGGTGAGCAGTTCTTC. Filled out from reference TRBV5-1 and TRBJ2-1, the complete variable domain reads KAGVTQTPRYLIKTRGQQVTLSCSPISGHRSVSWYQQTPGQGLQFLFEYFSETQRNKGNFPGRFSGRQFSNSRSEMNVSTLELGDSALYLCASRGDTLGEQFFGPGTRLTVL.

CDR3 sequence reads: CASSQDGTPGVYEQYF. The CDR3 DNA reads as TGCGCCAGCAGCCAAGATGGGACACCGGGCGTCTACGAGCAGTACTTC. This chain connects TRBV4-3 to TRBJ2-7; D possibly corresponds to TRBD1 (6 bases). V was clipped by 0 bases and J by 3 bases, with 15 bases between them. In germline, CDR1 is LGHNA, CDR2 YSLEER. The CDR3 has 16 amino acids.

The J gene is TRBJ1-2, the V gene TRBV7-2; D unclear. Germline V CDR1 and CDR2: SGHTA, FQGNSA. The CDR3 sequence is 12 residues long. Trimming removed 5 bases from V and 5 bases from J, with 9 bases in between. The DNA for the CDR3 is TGTGCCAGCAGCCGCGACTTTTATGGCTACACCTTC. It codes for CASSRDFYGYTF.

The CDR3 DNA reads as TGTGCCAGCTCACCAAGCGGATCCAATGAGCAGTTCTTC. Translation gives CASSPSGSNEQFF. J is TRBJ2-1 and V is TRBV18, with D perhaps TRBD2 (5 bases). The CDR3 is made up of 13 amino acids. Trimming shortened V by 2 bases and J by 6 bases, and 8 bases separated the two germline ends. The germline gives CDR1 KGHSH, CDR2 LQKENI. The whole variable domain, filled in from reference TRBV18 and TRBJ2-1, reads NAGVMQNPRHLVRRRGQEARLRCSPMKGHSHVYWYRQLPEEGLKFMVYLQKENIIDESGMPKERFSAEFPKEGPSILRIQQVVRGDSAAYFCASSPSGSNEQFFGPGTRLTVL.

V is TRBV10-3 and J is TRBJ2-3, with 8 nucleotides matching TRBD2. This CDR3 has 14 amino acids. V dropped 4 bases and J dropped 5; count of bases not matched to a gene: 5. CDR1 and CDR2 from the germline V gene are ENHRY and SYGVKD. In DNA form, the CDR3 reads TGTGCCATCAGTGCACTAGCGGCCGGAGATACGCAGTATTTT. Residues: CAISALAAGDTQYF.

The chain employs TRBV14 and TRBJ2-5; D possibly corresponds to TRBD1 (6 bases). The CDR3 loop spans 15 amino acids. Germline CDR1 SGHDN, CDR2 FVKESK. V lost 4 bases and J 2 bases, leaving 14 bases between the germline ends. The CDR3 sequence: CASSRGDTRQETQYF. The CDR3 DNA is TGTGCCAGCAGCCGAGGGGACACTCGACAAGAGACCCAGTACTTC.

V usage is TRBV6-5 and J usage is TRBJ1-6, with D perhaps TRBD1 (5 bases). Per germline, CDR1 MNHEY and CDR2 SVGAGI. V was cut by 7 bases and J by 13 bases, with 20 bases left in between. This CDR3 spans 14 amino acids. CDR3: CASKATDDFRPLHF. The DNA for the CDR3 is TGTGCCAGCAAAGCGACAGACGACTTCAGGCCCCTCCACTTT.

CDR3 bases: TGCGCCAGCAGCCAATTTAGCGGGAGTGCCGAGCAGTACTTC. It specifies CASSQFSGSAEQYF. V is TRBV4-3 and J is TRBJ2-7; 9 bases are a match to TRBD2. CDR1 LGHNA and CDR2 YSLEER come from the germline V gene. V gave up 2 bases and J gave up 6 bases; unmatched junction bases: 5. CDR3 length equals 14 residues.

The CDR3 is CATSTPPGGFGEQYF. CDR3 nucleotides: TGTGCCACCAGCACTCCCCCTGGGGGGTTTGGCGAGCAGTACTTC. The rearrangement links TRBV15 to TRBJ2-7; D may be TRBD2 (6 bases). Between the trimmed V and J ends, which lost 4 bases and 6 bases, there was a span of 19 bases. Germline V CDR1 and CDR2: LNHNV, YYDKDF (reference sequence). The length of the CDR3 is 15 residues.

The chain has TRBV4-3 and TRBJ1-2; TRBD1 might be the D (5 bases). The CDR3 runs 16 residues. Germline lookup yields CDR1 LGHNA and CDR2 YSLEER. V gave up 0 bases and J gave up 4 bases, with 15 bases separating them. The CDR3 reads CASSQDLTLGLYGYTF. The CDR3 DNA sequence: TGCGCCAGCAGCCAAGATCTGACCTTGGGGCTCTATGGCTACACCTTC.

The chain uses TRBV7-2 and TRBJ2-3, with 7 nucleotides matching TRBD2. The V gene's germline CDR1 is SGHTA and CDR2 FQGNSA. This CDR3 is 17 amino acids long. The V gene end was trimmed by 7 bases and the J gene end by 1 base; junction bases not matched to a gene: 14. In DNA form, the CDR3 reads TGTGCCAGCACCCCAGTGGGAGCGGGATGGGGCACAGATACGCAGTATTTT. Protein product: CASTPVGAGWGTDTQYF.

The chain joins TRBV21-1 to TRBJ1-2. TRBV21-1 is listed as a pseudogene. The CDR3 runs 12 residues. The CDR3 DNA follows: TGTGCCAGCCCGCACCTAACGGGTGTCTACACCTTC. Translation gives CASPHLTGVYTF.

The rearrangement links TRBV10-3 to TRBJ2-1; tentatively, D is TRBD1 (6 bases). The germline V and J ends were trimmed by 3 bases and 5 bases, with 17 bases remaining between them. This CDR3 has 16 residues. Germline CDR1 ENHRY, CDR2 SYGVKD. Here the CDR3 DNA reads TGTGCCATCAGTGATGCCCGGGACACTGCCGACAATGAGCAGTTCTTC. Its translation is CAISDARDTADNEQFF.

This chain connects TRBV30 to TRBJ1-3, with a weak D call TRBD1 (5 bases). The germline V and J ends were trimmed by 2 bases and 6 bases, with 17 bases remaining between them. This CDR3 is 15 amino acids long. Germline V gene data show CDR1 as GTSNPN and CDR2 as SVGIG (reference sequence). The CDR3 spells CAWSPPWGLENTIYF. Here the CDR3 DNA reads TGTGCCTGGAGTCCCCCCTGGGGCCTAGAAAACACCATATATTTT.

The rearrangement links TRBV4-2 to TRBJ2-2; D gene unclear. CDR3 size: 13 residues. Per germline, CDR1 LGHNA and CDR2 YNFKEQ. Trimming pared 7 bases from V and 6 bases from J, leaving 12 bases between. The CDR3 loop reads CASTPPGPGELFF. For the CDR3, the DNA is TGTGCCAGCACGCCCCCGGGTCCCGGGGAGCTGTTTTTT.